This passage covers 26 T cell receptor beta chains from one sample sequenced in a study of T cell responses to AZD1222 COVID-19 vaccine. Sequenced by immunoSEQ multiplex PCR; TCRdb stores in-frame clones only, minus some. Of about 140,000 clones listed, 80% to 90% are singletons. The sample consisted of peripheral blood, taken on day 0 of AZD1222 vaccination. These receptor sequences come from an adult in good health.

The CDR3 sequence: CASSPIGTANSPLHF. The CDR3 DNA is TGTGCCAGCTCACCAATCGGGACAGCTAATTCACCCCTCCACTTT. The chain uses TRBV18 and TRBJ1-6; 7 positions match TRBD1. The CDR3 has 15 residues. The ends lost 2 bases at V and 6 bases at J; junction bases unmatched: 4. Germline loops: CDR1 KGHSH, CDR2 LQKENI.

This clone was recorded once. V is TRBV7-3 and J is TRBJ2-7; no clear D gene. Trimming left V 2 bases short and J 7 bases short, with 12 bases between. The V gene's germline CDR1 is SGHTA and CDR2 FQGTGA. The CDR3 is made up of 13 amino acids. The CDR3 loop reads CASSLYSGAEQYF. CDR3 nucleotide sequence: TGTGCCAGCAGCTTATATTCTGGAGCGGAGCAGTACTTC.

The chain carries TRBV2 and TRBJ1-3; 8 bases are a match to TRBD1. The CDR3 consists of 14 residues. V shed 6 bases and J 2 bases; nucleotides not matched to a gene: 3. Looked up from germline, CDR1 is SNHLY and CDR2 is FYNNEI. The chain's CDR3 is CASSWDRTGNTIYF. The CDR3 bases are TGTGCCAGCAGCTGGGACAGGACTGGAAACACCATATATTTT.

The rearrangement links TRBV11-2 to TRBJ2-7, with D tentatively TRBD1 (5 bases). The CDR3 extends over 15 amino acids. V lost 2 bases, J lost 2 bases, and 13 bases lay in between. Germline lookup yields CDR1 SGHAT and CDR2 FQNNGV. The CDR3 coding sequence is TGTGCCAGCAGCTTATCCAGGGTGGGGACCTACGAGCAGTACTTC. This codes for CASSLSRVGTYEQYF.

V and J are TRBV9 and TRBJ1-2, with D perhaps TRBD1 (6 bases). CDR1 SGDLS and CDR2 YYNGEE come from the germline V gene. This CDR3 has 15 amino acids. Trimming took off 0 bases at V and 9 bases at J, with 18 bases between the two ends. DNA for the CDR3: TGTGCCAGCAGCGTAGTGGGGGCGGGGCGTGAGAGCTACACCTTC. Its translation: CASSVVGAGRESYTF.

The chain employs TRBV9 and TRBJ2-1, with TRBD2 identical over 10 bases. The germline V gene encodes CDR1 SGDLS and CDR2 YYNGEE. V trimming: 4 bases; J trimming: 4 bases; junction bases outside the gene matches: 11. This CDR3 is built from 17 residues. The CDR3 protein is CASSRASSGSQYNEQFF. CDR3 sequence (DNA): TGTGCCAGCAGCCGCGCTTCTAGCGGGAGCCAATACAATGAGCAGTTCTTC.

The rearrangement uses TRBV7-8 and TRBJ1-1, with a tentative D call TRBD1 (5 bases). V lost 0 bases and J 5 bases, leaving 10 bases between the germline ends. CDR3 length: 14 amino acids. Per germline, CDR1 SGHVS and CDR2 FQNEAQ. CDR3 in amino acids: CASSLAGRGTEAFF. CDR3 sequence (DNA): TGTGCCAGCAGCTTAGCGGGGCGAGGGACTGAAGCTTTCTTT.

This sequence joins TRBV30 and TRBJ1-6; D is uncertain. The germline gives CDR1 GTSNPN, CDR2 SVGIG (reference sequence). This CDR3 has 13 residues. V lost 2 bases, J lost 6 bases, and 8 bases lay in between. DNA of the CDR3: TGTGCCTGGAGTCCCCAGGCTAATTCACCCCTCCACTTT. This gives the protein CAWSPQANSPLHF.

V and J are TRBV6-5 and TRBJ1-6; 9 bases match TRBD1. The CDR3 totals 15 residues. The germline V gene encodes CDR1 MNHEY and CDR2 SVGAGI. The J segment lost 6 bases and the V segment lost 2 bases, leaving 2 bases of the junction unmatched. The DNA of the CDR3 is TGTGCCAGCAGTTACGCGGGACAGGGTAATTCACCCCTCCACTTT. Amino acids: CASSYAGQGNSPLHF.

The chain recombines TRBV27 with TRBJ1-2, with 12 bases identical to TRBD1. This CDR3 region has 14 residues. Unmatched junction bases numbered 5, after V lost 5 bases and J lost 7 bases. CDR1 and CDR2 from the germline V gene are MNHEY and SMNVEV (reference sequence). CDR3 loop: CASSPGTGGIGYTF. In nucleotides, the CDR3 is TGTGCCAGCAGTCCCGGGACAGGGGGCATTGGCTACACCTTC.

The rearrangement joins TRBV7-9 to TRBJ1-1; D uncertain. The germline gives CDR1 SEHNR, CDR2 FQNEAQ (reference sequence). V was clipped by 0 bases and J by 4 bases, with 12 bases between them. There are 15 residues in the CDR3. CDR3 DNA: TGTGCCAGCAGCTTAGCCCGAGGGAGGTCCACTGAAGCTTTCTTT. Translating gives CASSLARGRSTEAFF.

The chain has TRBV6-5 and TRBJ1-2; D ambiguous. The CDR3 runs 15 residues. The germline V gene encodes CDR1 MNHEY and CDR2 SVGAGI. Trimming pared 0 bases from V and 5 bases from J, leaving 13 bases between. For the CDR3, the DNA is TGTGCCAGCAGTTACTCGCAGTACTACTCTTATGGCTACACCTTC. Translated, it gives CASSYSQYYSYGYTF.

The chain combines TRBV7-3 with TRBJ1-1, with D uncertain. Between the trimmed V and J ends, which lost 5 bases and 0 bases, there was a span of 7 bases. The V gene's germline CDR1 is SGHTA and CDR2 FQGTGA. The length of the CDR3 is 13 residues. CDR3: CASSLLVNTEAFF. For the CDR3, the DNA is TGTGCCAGCAGCCTACTCGTGAACACTGAAGCTTTCTTT.

This chain joins TRBV7-5 and TRBJ1-5; the table's D call, TRBD1, has no DNA check behind it. TRBV7-5 is assigned pseudogene status. This CDR3 has 16 residues. The CDR3 region has the DNA TGTGTCAGAAGCATCGGGACAGTCTATAGCAATCAGCCCCAGCATTTT. Amino acids: CVRSIGTVYSNQPQHF.

The chain has TRBV3-1 (or the pseudogene TRBV3-2) and TRBJ2-1; D not resolved. The CDR3 contains 13 residues. Germline CDR1 is LGHDT and CDR2 is YNNKEL (reference sequence). The ends were cut back, 1 base at V and 5 bases at J, with 6 bases in the middle. The CDR3 region is CASSQVPDNEQFF. The DNA of the CDR3 is TGTGCCAGCAGCCAAGTTCCGGACAATGAGCAGTTCTTC.

The V call is TRBV27, the J call TRBJ1-2; 8 bases agree with TRBD1. V was pared by 4 bases and J by 8 bases, with 12 bases of the junction left unmatched. The CDR3 covers 15 residues. Germline CDR1 and CDR2: MNHEY and SMNVEV (reference sequence). This CDR3 reads CASSSPAGGMRGYTF. The CDR3 coding sequence is TGTGCCAGCAGTTCGCCCGCAGGGGGCATGAGGGGCTACACCTTC.

This clone has only one observation. The rearrangement uses TRBV4-1 and TRBJ2-1; no firm D call. V was cut by 2 bases and J by 0 bases, with 8 bases left in between. CDR3 length: 15 residues. Germline lookup yields CDR1 MGHRA and CDR2 YSYEKL. The DNA of the CDR3 is TGCGCCAGCAGCCAAAAGCCGAGCTCCTACAATGAGCAGTTCTTC. It codes for CASSQKPSSYNEQFF.

The chain recombines TRBV2 with TRBJ1-5; D remains ambiguous. Germline V gives CDR1 SNHLY, CDR2 FYNNEI. V was pared by 1 base and J by 3 bases, with 10 bases between. The CDR3 length is 15 residues. For the CDR3, the DNA is TGTGCCAGCAGTGAAGGCAGGTCCCCCAATCAGCCCCAGCATTTT. Translated, it gives CASSEGRSPNQPQHF.

V gene TRBV24-1 combines with J gene TRBJ2-2; D call uncertain. From germline, CDR1 is KGHDR and CDR2 SFDVKD. The length of the CDR3 is 14 residues. V was clipped by 6 bases and J by 2 bases, with 9 bases between them. The CDR3 loop reads CATSPVGNTGELFF. The CDR3 bases are TGTGCCACCAGTCCAGTCGGAAACACCGGGGAGCTGTTTTTT.

The chain uses TRBV27 and TRBJ1-2; no reliable D call. V dropped 6 bases and J dropped 2 bases, with 10 bases sitting between them. CDR1 and CDR2 (germline): MNHEY, SMNVEV (reference sequence). There are 13 residues in the CDR3. CDR3 bases: TGTGCCAGCAGCCATACAAGGAACTATGGCTACACCTTC. Translated, it gives CASSHTRNYGYTF.

This clone was counted only a few times. The V gene is TRBV27, the J gene TRBJ2-7, with 10 bases lining up with TRBD2. The CDR3 consists of 16 residues. V lost 2 bases and J lost 4; bases outside the gene matches: 8. Per germline, CDR1 MNHEY and CDR2 SMNVEV (reference sequence). The CDR3 coding sequence is TGTGCCAGCAGTTTAAAGAGGGCTAGCGGGGGTTACGAGCAGTACTTC. This sequence encodes CASSLKRASGGYEQYF.

The chain couples TRBV28 to TRBJ2-7, with a possible D match to TRBD2 (5 bases). V dropped 4 bases and J dropped 3 bases, with 19 bases sitting between them. Germline V lookup: CDR1 MDHEN, CDR2 SYDVKM. CDR3 length: 16 amino acids. CDR3: CASSSLLLQEGYEQYF. CDR3 DNA: TGTGCCAGCAGTTCTCTCCTCCTTCAAGAGGGCTACGAGCAGTACTTC. The full variable domain, rest sourced from reference TRBV28 and TRBJ2-7, is DVKVTQSSRYLVKRTGEKVFLECVQDMDHENMFWYRQDPGLGLRLIYFSYDVKMKEKGDIPEGYSVSREKKERFSLILESASTNQTSMYLCASSSLLLQEGYEQYFGPGTRLTVT.

This clone showed up just a few times. The chain links TRBV3-1 (or the pseudogene TRBV3-2) to TRBJ2-2; D is uncertain. The CDR3 extends over 14 amino acids. Between the trimmed V and J ends, which lost 4 bases and 4 bases, there was a span of 10 bases. Germline lookup yields CDR1 LGHDT and CDR2 YNNKEL (reference sequence). CDR3 DNA: TGTGCCAGCAGCCCGAGGTTGGGCACCGGGGAGCTGTTTTTT. It translates to CASSPRLGTGELFF.

With respect to this clone: One end of the junction varies from germline; a read error may be responsible. The sample holds other DNA sequences that translate to the same CDR3. The chain combines TRBV23-1 with TRBJ2-4; 7 bases are a match to TRBD2. TRBV23-1 is known as an ORF, though its function is uncertain. The length of the CDR3 is 19 residues. CDR3 DNA: TGCGCCAGCAGTCCGGTCACGGGGGGTCCCGGGGGTGCCAAAAACATCCAGTACTTC. Its protein is CASSPVTGGPGGAKNIQYF.

CDR3 coding DNA: TGCGCCAGCAGCACGTGGACTGGGACCGGGGAGCTGTTTTTT. Amino acids: CASSTWTGTGELFF. The chain links TRBV5-1 to TRBJ2-2, with D possibly being TRBD2 (5 bases). The V gene's germline CDR1 is SGHRS and CDR2 YFSETQ. V dropped 4 bases and J dropped 5 bases, with 12 bases sitting between them. There are 14 residues in the CDR3. Based on the CDR3 plus reference TRBV5-1 and TRBJ2-2, the full variable domain is KAGVTQTPRYLIKTRGQQVTLSCSPISGHRSVSWYQQTPGQGLQFLFEYFSETQRNKGNFPGRFSGRQFSNSRSEMNVSTLELGDSALYLCASSTWTGTGELFFGEGSRLTVL.

The chain is built from TRBV29-1 and TRBJ1-1; no clear D gene. The V end was cut by 4 bases, the J end by 4 bases, with 7 bases between. The germline gives CDR1 SQVTM, CDR2 ANQGSEA. The CDR3 length is 11 residues. The CDR3 DNA follows: TGCAGCGTTGCAGAGAGCACTGAAGCTTTCTTT. Protein product: CSVAESTEAFF.